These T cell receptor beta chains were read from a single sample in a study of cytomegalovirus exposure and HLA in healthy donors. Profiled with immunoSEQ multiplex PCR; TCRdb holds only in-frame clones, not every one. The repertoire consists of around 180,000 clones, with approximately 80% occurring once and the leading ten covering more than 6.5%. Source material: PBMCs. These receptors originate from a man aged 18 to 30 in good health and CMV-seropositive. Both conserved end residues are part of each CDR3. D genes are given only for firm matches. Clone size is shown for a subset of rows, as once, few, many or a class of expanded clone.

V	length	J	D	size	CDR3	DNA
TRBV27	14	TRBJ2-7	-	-	CASKGSGSSYEQYF	TGTGCCAGCAAGGGTAGCGGCAGCTCCTACGAGCAGTACTTC
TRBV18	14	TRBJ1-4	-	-	CASSTFEADEKLFF	TGTGCCAGCTCAACCTTCGAGGCGGATGAAAAACTGTTTTTT
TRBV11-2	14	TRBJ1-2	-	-	CASSLAPRGDGYTF	TGTGCCAGCAGCTTAGCTCCGCGGGGGGATGGCTACACCTTC
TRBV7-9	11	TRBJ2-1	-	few	CASSLEAKQFF	TGTGCCAGCAGCTTAGAAGCCAAGCAGTTCTTC
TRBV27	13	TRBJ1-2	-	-	CASGLEGNYGYTF	TGTGCCAGCGGGTTAGAGGGCAACTATGGCTACACCTTC
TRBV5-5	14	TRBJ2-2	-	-	CASSLGDNTGELFF	TGTGCCAGCAGCTTGGGCGATAACACCGGGGAGCTGTTTTTT
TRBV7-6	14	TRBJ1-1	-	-	CASSLAAGQTEAFF	TGTGCCAGCAGCTTAGCGGCAGGGCAAACTGAAGCTTTCTTT
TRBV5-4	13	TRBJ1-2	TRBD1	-	CASSSRGNYGYTF	TGTGCCAGCAGCTCCAGGGGGAACTATGGCTACACCTTC
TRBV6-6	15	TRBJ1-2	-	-	CASSGNTWESYGYTF	TGTGCCAGCAGTGGGAACACTTGGGAGTCCTATGGCTACACCTTC
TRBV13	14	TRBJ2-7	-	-	CASSLGSRAYEQYF	TGTGCCAGCAGCTTAGGCTCCAGGGCCTACGAGCAGTACTTC
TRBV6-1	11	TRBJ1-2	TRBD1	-	CASSEEGQGAF	TGTGCCAGCAGTGAAGAGGGACAGGGGGCATTC
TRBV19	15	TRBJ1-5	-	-	CASSIVLSSNQPQHF	TGTGCCAGTAGTATAGTACTGTCTAGCAATCAGCCCCAGCATTTT
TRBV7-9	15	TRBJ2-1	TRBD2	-	CASSLGVAGELEQFF	TGTGCCAGCAGCTTAGGCGTAGCGGGAGAGCTTGAGCAGTTCTTC
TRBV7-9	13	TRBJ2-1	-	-	CASSLGADNEQFF	TGTGCCAGCAGCTTAGGTGCGGACAATGAGCAGTTCTTC
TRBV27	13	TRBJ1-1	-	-	CASSLLRNTEAFF	TGTGCCAGCAGTTTATTGAGGAACACTGAAGCTTTCTTT
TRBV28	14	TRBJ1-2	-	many	CASSLTRRVYGYTF	TGTGCCAGCAGTTTAACGAGGCGAGTATATGGCTACACCTTC
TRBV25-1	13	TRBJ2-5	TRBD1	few	CASSRAGGQTQYF	TGTGCCAGCAGCCGAGCAGGGGGCCAGACCCAGTACTTC
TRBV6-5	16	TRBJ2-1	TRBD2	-	CASSLWVAGDYNEQFF	TGTGCCAGCAGTTTATGGGTAGCGGGAGACTACAATGAGCAGTTCTTC
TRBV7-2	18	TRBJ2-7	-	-	CASARWGGEASSSYEQYF	TGTGCCAGCGCCAGGTGGGGGGGCGAAGCCTCGAGCTCCTACGAGCAGTACTTC
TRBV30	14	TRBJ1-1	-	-	CAWRTDPAGTEAFF	TGTGCCTGGAGAACTGACCCGGCGGGCACTGAAGCTTTCTTT
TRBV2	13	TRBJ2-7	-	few	CATSAPSGDEQYF	TGTGCCACCTCGGCTCCCTCCGGGGACGAGCAGTACTTC
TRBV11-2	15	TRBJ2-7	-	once	CASSLGGQGNREQYF	TGTGCCAGCAGCTTAGGGGGCCAGGGAAATCGTGAGCAGTACTTC
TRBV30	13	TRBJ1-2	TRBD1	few	CAWSEQGAYGYTF	TGTGCCTGGAGCGAACAGGGGGCGTATGGCTACACCTTC
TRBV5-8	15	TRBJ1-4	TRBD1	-	CASSSYRGLNEKLFF	TGTGCCAGCAGCTCTTACAGGGGACTCAATGAAAAACTGTTTTTT
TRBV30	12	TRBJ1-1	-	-	CAWSSGRTEAFF	TGTGCCTGGAGCTCCGGGAGGACTGAAGCTTTCTTT
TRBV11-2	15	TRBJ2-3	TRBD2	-	CASSPSGGYTDTQYF	TGTGCCAGCAGCCCTAGCGGGGGTTACACAGATACGCAGTATTTT
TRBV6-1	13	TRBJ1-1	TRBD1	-	CASRGQVGTEAFF	TGTGCCAGCAGGGGACAGGTGGGCACTGAAGCTTTCTTT
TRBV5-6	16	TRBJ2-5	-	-	CASSTLVRAETETQYF	TGTGCCAGCAGCACCCTAGTGCGGGCCGAGACAGAGACCCAGTACTTC
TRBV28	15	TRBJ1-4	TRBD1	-	CASSEYRGPREKLFF	TGTGCCAGCAGTGAATACAGGGGGCCTCGGGAAAAACTGTTTTTT
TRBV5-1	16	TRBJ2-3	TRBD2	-	CASSRGLTPSTDTQYF	TGCGCCAGCAGCAGGGGACTAACACCCAGCACAGATACGCAGTATTTT
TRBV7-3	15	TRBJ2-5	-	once	CASSLSGGSEETQYF	TGTGCCAGCAGCTTGTCCGGGGGTAGTGAGGAGACCCAGTACTTC
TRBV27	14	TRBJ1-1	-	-	CASSFGRGNTEAFF	TGTGCCAGCAGTTTTGGCAGGGGAAACACTGAAGCTTTCTTT
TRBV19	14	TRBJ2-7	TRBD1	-	CASSADRSSYEQYF	TGTGCCAGTAGTGCGGACAGGAGCTCCTACGAGCAGTACTTC
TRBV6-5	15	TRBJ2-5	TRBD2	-	CASSRPGGLGETQYF	TGTGCCAGCAGTCGCCCGGGGGGGTTGGGAGAGACCCAGTACTTC
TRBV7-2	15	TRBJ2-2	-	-	CASSRLLTNTGELFF	TGTGCCAGCAGCCGACTACTAACTAACACCGGGGAGCTGTTTTTT
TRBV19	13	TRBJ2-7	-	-	CASSDRNSYEQYF	TGTGCCAGTTCTGACAGGAACTCCTACGAGCAGTACTTC
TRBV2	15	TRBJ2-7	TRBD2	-	CASSAGTSGSYEQYF	TGTGCCAGCAGCGCCGGGACTAGCGGGTCCTACGAGCAGTACTTC
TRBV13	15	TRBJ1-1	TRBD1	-	CASSPGQGMDTEAFF	TGTGCCAGCAGCCCTGGACAGGGGATGGACACTGAAGCTTTCTTT
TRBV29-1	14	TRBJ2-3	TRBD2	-	CSVGLAASTDTQYF	TGCAGCGTTGGACTAGCGGCTAGCACAGATACGCAGTATTTT
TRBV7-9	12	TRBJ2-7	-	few	CASSLTLGEQYF	TGTGCCAGCAGCTTAACCCTAGGCGAGCAGTACTTC
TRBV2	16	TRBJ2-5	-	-	CASTRTGMTGTETQYF	TGTGCCAGCACGAGGACGGGAATGACTGGTACAGAGACCCAGTACTTC
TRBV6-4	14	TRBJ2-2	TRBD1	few	CASRGQGDTGELFF	TGTGCCAGCAGGGGACAGGGCGACACCGGGGAGCTGTTTTTT
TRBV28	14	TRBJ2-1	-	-	CASGPGGSGNEQFF	TGTGCCAGCGGACCTGGAGGATCGGGCAATGAGCAGTTCTTC
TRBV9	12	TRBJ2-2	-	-	CASSVVSGELFF	TGTGCCAGCAGCGTAGTGAGCGGGGAGCTGTTTTTT
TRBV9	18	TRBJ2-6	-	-	CASSVHPRVVSGANVLTF	TGTGCCAGCAGCGTACACCCCAGGGTTGTCTCTGGGGCCAACGTCCTGACTTTC
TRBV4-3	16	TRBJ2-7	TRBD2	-	CASSHVVAGGTYEQYF	TGCGCCAGCAGCCACGTTGTAGCGGGAGGAACCTACGAGCAGTACTTC